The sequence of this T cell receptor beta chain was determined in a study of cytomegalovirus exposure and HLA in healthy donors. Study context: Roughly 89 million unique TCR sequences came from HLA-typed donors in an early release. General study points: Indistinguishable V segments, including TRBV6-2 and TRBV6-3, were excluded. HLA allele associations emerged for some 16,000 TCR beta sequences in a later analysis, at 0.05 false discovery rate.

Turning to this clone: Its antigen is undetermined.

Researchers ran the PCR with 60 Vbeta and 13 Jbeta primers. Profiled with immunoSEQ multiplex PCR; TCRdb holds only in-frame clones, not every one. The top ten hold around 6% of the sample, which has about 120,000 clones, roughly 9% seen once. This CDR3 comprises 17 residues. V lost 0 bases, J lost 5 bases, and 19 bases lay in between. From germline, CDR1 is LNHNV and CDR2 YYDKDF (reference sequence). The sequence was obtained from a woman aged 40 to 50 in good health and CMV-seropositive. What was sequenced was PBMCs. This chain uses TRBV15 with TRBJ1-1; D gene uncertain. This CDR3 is CATSRDATGAGGTEAFF. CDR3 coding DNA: TGTGCCACCAGCAGAGATGCGACTGGTGCAGGCGGGACTGAAGCTTTCTTT.